The 20 T cell receptor beta chains below all came from one sample that was sequenced in a study of T cells in Graves' hyperthyroidism and ophthalmopathy. TCR beta CDR3 sequences were amplified from RNA transcripts. The TCR CDR3 first-round RT-PCR relied on the HTBI primer set. TCRdb analysed the multiplex PCR reads with MiXCR anew, one entry per CDR3 protein. The data hold about 290,000 distinct CDR3 sequences, with about 15% observed a single time. The source material was blood. Source of these receptors: a man aged 30 to 45 with Graves' hyperthyroidism.

This clonotype was counted at least ten times. The chain employs TRBV10-1 and TRBJ2-3, with 9 bases lining up with TRBD2. Germline V gene sequence: CDR1 WNHNN, CDR2 SYGVQD (reference sequence). The CDR3 runs 14 residues. Germline trimming cut 5 bases from V and 5 bases from J; bases unmatched to any gene: 5. CDR3 sequence: CASSFSGSGDTQYF. The CDR3 nucleotides are TGCGCCAGCAGTTTTAGCGGGAGTGGAGATACGCAGTATTTT.

Concerning this clonotype: This may be a read error, as it is one base from a much larger clone. This chain uses TRBV5-1 with TRBJ2-4; possibly TRBD1 for D (6 bases). CDR3 length: 14 residues. Germline-derived CDR1 and CDR2 are SGHRS and YFSETQ. For the CDR3, the DNA is TGCGCCGGCAGCTCCCAGACAGGATCTCACATTCAGTACTTC. Translated, it gives CAGSSQTGSHIQYF.

This sequence joins TRBV6-5 and TRBJ1-1; maybe TRBD1 (5 bases). The CDR3 is 15 residues long. Trimming took 1 base from V and 1 from J, leaving 10 bases between them. From germline, CDR1 is MNHEY and CDR2 SVGAGI. CDR3 bases: TGTGCCAGCAGTTACTATGGGGCACCGAACACTGAAGCTTTCTTT. Its translation: CASSYYGAPNTEAFF.

In this sample, this clonotype turned up many times. This chain joins TRBV24-1 and TRBJ1-1; possibly TRBD1 for D (6 bases). The CDR3 length is 14 residues. Trimming took off 6 bases at V and 1 base at J, with 11 bases between the two ends. The germline V gene encodes CDR1 KGHDR and CDR2 SFDVKD. CDR3 nucleotides: TGTGCCACCAGTCGTGGAGGGGGGAACACTGAAGCTTTCTTT. Its protein product is CATSRGGGNTEAFF.

This clonotype was seen only a few times. A single base separates this from a much larger clone, so it may be a read error. The chain has TRBV24-1 and TRBJ2-1, with 7 nucleotides matching TRBD2. The assigned J gene may be wrong: the sequence end matches TRBJ2-7 better. Germline values: CDR1 KGHDR, CDR2 SFDVKD. The CDR3 length is 13 residues. The CDR3 sequence is CASRGSSYNEQYF. For the CDR3, the DNA is TGTGCATCCCGCGGGAGCTCCTACAATGAGCAGTACTTC.

The chain couples TRBV5-1 to TRBJ2-7; D gene unclear. The CDR3 loop spans 17 amino acids. Germline-derived CDR1 and CDR2 are SGHRS and YFSETQ. Trimming left V 0 bases short and J 2 bases short, with 18 bases between. The CDR3 nucleotides are TGCGCCAGCAGCTTGGGGCCTCTTTCGGGTCGAACCTACGAGCAGTACTTC. It codes for CASSLGPLSGRTYEQYF.

The rearrangement joins TRBV5-1 to TRBJ2-5; 11 bases match TRBD2. V was clipped by 4 bases and J by 2 bases; unmatched bases: 7. Germline CDR1 and CDR2: SGHRS and YFSETQ. The CDR3 runs 16 residues. CDR3 loop: CASSLQGLAVQETQYF. The CDR3 DNA sequence: TGCGCCAGCAGCCTACAGGGACTAGCGGTGCAAGAGACCCAGTACTTC. Complete variable domain (other parts from reference TRBV5-1 and TRBJ2-5): KAGVTQTPRYLIKTRGQQVTLSCSPISGHRSVSWYQQTPGQGLQFLFEYFSETQRNKGNFPGRFSGRQFSNSRSEMNVSTLELGDSALYLCASSLQGLAVQETQYFGPGTRLLVL.

The table lists this clonotype with a few counts. The chain employs TRBV5-4 and TRBJ1-2, with D possibly matching TRBD1 (5 bases). The germline gives CDR1 SGHNT, CDR2 YYREEE (reference sequence). This CDR3 comprises 15 residues. The germline V and J ends were trimmed by 1 base and 4 bases, with 14 bases remaining between them. DNA for the CDR3: TGTGCCAGCAGCTTGCCCGAGGGGTCGGGCTATGGCTACACCTTC. Translated: CASSLPEGSGYGYTF.

This clonotype was counted at least ten times. The chain employs TRBV2 and TRBJ1-2; TRBD1 might be the D (5 bases). Trimming took 5 bases from V and 7 from J, leaving 14 bases between them. The length of the CDR3 is 13 residues. Germline loops: CDR1 SNHLY, CDR2 FYNNEI. CDR3 bases: TGTGCCAGCAGTTTGGGCAGGGATCTTGGCTACACCTTC. It yields the protein CASSLGRDLGYTF.

The V gene is TRBV7-3, the J gene TRBJ2-1; TRBD2 aligns across 8 bases. Per germline, CDR1 SGHTA and CDR2 FQGTGA. This CDR3 has 15 amino acids. Trimming took 5 bases from V and 6 from J; bases not matched to a gene: 9. CDR3 bases: TGTGCCAGCAGCCCCGGGGTAGCGGGATTCAATGAGCAGTTCTTC. Protein: CASSPGVAGFNEQFF.

V usage is TRBV12-3 or TRBV12-4 and J usage is TRBJ1-1, with D unresolved. The CDR3 consists of 12 residues. Trimming cost V 4 bases and J 2 bases, with 5 bases left between them. The DNA of the CDR3 is TGTGCCAGCAGTTCCCACAACACTGAAGCTTTCTTT. Translated: CASSSHNTEAFF.

The chain couples TRBV5-8 to TRBJ1-4; 9 bases map to TRBD1. Germline lookup yields CDR1 SGHTS and CDR2 YDEGEE. V was pared by 4 bases and J by 7 bases, with 5 bases of the junction left unmatched. This CDR3 comprises 14 residues. DNA for the CDR3: TGTGCCAGCAGCAACAGGGGGCAGATTGAAAAACTGTTTTTT. Protein product: CASSNRGQIEKLFF.

As concerns this clonotype: One end of the junction varies from germline; a read error may be responsible. The gene calls are TRBV18 and TRBJ2-6; D is ambiguous. The CDR3 has 14 amino acids. From germline, CDR1 is KGHSH and CDR2 LQKENI. The CDR3 DNA reads TGTGCCAGCTTACCAGGTTCTGGGGCCAACGTCCTGACTTTC. It codes for CASLPGSGANVLTF.

This clonotype was picked up many times. The chain links TRBV10-3 to TRBJ1-1, with D hard to call. Trimming took 4 bases from V and 1 from J, leaving 10 bases between them. This CDR3 has 14 amino acids. Germline V gene data show CDR1 as ENHRY and CDR2 as SYGVKD. CDR3 nucleotide sequence: TGTGCCATCAGTGTAAGAGGGCGGAACACTGAAGCTTTCTTT. Its translation: CAISVRGRNTEAFF.

This clonotype appeared a few times. V is TRBV6-1 and J is TRBJ2-3; TRBD1 matches 9 bases. This CDR3 region has 18 residues. The V segment lost 5 bases and the J segment 3 bases; nucleotides outside the gene matches: 15. Germline loops: CDR1 MNHNS, CDR2 SASEGT. The CDR3 DNA reads as TGTGCCAGCAGTAGAACAGGGGGCATCCCCCGCACGACAGATACGCAGTATTTT. Translation gives CASSRTGGIPRTTDTQYF.

V is TRBV6-5 and J is TRBJ2-1, with 7 bases matching TRBD1. Germline values: CDR1 MNHEY, CDR2 SVGAGI. The V gene end was trimmed by 0 bases and the J gene end by 10 bases; junction bases not matched to a gene: 6. CDR3 size: 14 residues. The CDR3 sequence: CASSYSEGAREQFF. The CDR3 DNA sequence: TGTGCCAGCAGTTACTCTGAGGGGGCGCGGGAGCAGTTCTTC.

The chain couples TRBV10-3 to TRBJ1-1; 8 positions match TRBD1. There are 15 residues in the CDR3. Unmatched junction bases numbered 6, after V lost 3 bases and J lost 3 bases. CDR1 ENHRY and CDR2 SYGVKD come from the germline V gene. The CDR3 sequence is CAISEPGQVYTEAFF. In DNA, the CDR3 is TGTGCCATCAGTGAACCGGGACAGGTATACACTGAAGCTTTCTTT.

This sequence joins TRBV2 and TRBJ1-1; D call uncertain. There are 13 residues in the CDR3. The germline V gene encodes CDR1 SNHLY and CDR2 FYNNEI. The V end was cut by 6 bases, the J end by 1 base, with 9 bases between. The CDR3 reads CASSREENTEAFF. The CDR3 DNA is TGTGCCAGCAGCCGGGAGGAGAACACTGAAGCTTTCTTT.

This clonotype has at least ten counts. The gene calls are TRBV12-3 or TRBV12-4 and TRBJ1-2; D not resolved. The CDR3 totals 16 residues. V was shortened by 5 bases and J by 1 base, with 17 bases between the two germline ends. CDR3 DNA: TGTGCCAGCAGTCCCGGACGGATCTATGATAACTATGGCTACACCTTC. This codes for CASSPGRIYDNYGYTF.

The chain couples TRBV7-3 to TRBJ2-1, with 8 bases lining up with TRBD2. This CDR3 spans 17 amino acids. Germline CDR1 reads SGHTA; CDR2 reads FQGTGA. V shed 1 base and J 0 bases; nucleotides not matched to a gene: 5. CDR3: CASSLNPGGGSYNEQFF. CDR3 sequence (DNA): TGTGCCAGCAGCTTAAACCCGGGAGGGGGCTCCTACAATGAGCAGTTCTTC.